The clone carrying this TCR beta chain was observed a handful of times. Its antigen is unknown. Assay: immunoSEQ multiplex PCR; the TCRdb copy retains only in-frame clones and omits some. This sample yields roughly 68,000 clones, of which approximately 92% are seen a single time; around 15% belongs to the top ten. Excluded were patients having autoimmune disease history or systemic immunosuppression. Samples were taken at baseline and on day 1 of cycles 4 and 7. The CDR3 contains 16 residues. Germline V gene sequence: CDR1 SQVTM, CDR2 ANQGSEA. J was trimmed by 7 bases and V by 2 bases; bases with no gene match: 13. This sample was taken from a study of OX40 agonist ivuxolimab in advanced cancers. Study summary: Patients achieving partial responses numbered three: one hepatocellular carcinoma case and two cutaneous melanoma cases.

Study observations and caveats: In general, CD8+ T cells held more expanded clones than CD4+ did, on average.

This receptor was identified in an adult with an advanced solid tumor such as melanoma, head and neck, liver or kidney cancer. The chain recombines TRBV29-1 with TRBJ2-1; 8 positions agree with TRBD2. Here the sequenced sample was CD4+ or CD8+ T cells sorted from blood, taken in a trial of the OX40 agonist ivuxolimab. CDR3 protein: CSVERSAGGPLNEQFF. Here the CDR3 DNA reads TGCAGCGTTGAAAGGTCTGCGGGAGGTCCACTAAATGAGCAGTTCTTC.